This TCR beta chain was sequenced in a study of T cell responses to AZD1222 COVID-19 vaccine. General observations from the study: In all cases, repertoires were sampled only after the peak T cell response. Reportedly, nearly half of unique spike TCRs recognized epitopes outside B.1.351/B.1.1.7 mutations.

Trimming took off 2 bases at V and 4 bases at J, with 8 bases between the two ends. This CDR3 spans 13 amino acids. CDR1 MDHEN and CDR2 SYDVKM come from the germline V gene. Here immunoSEQ multiplex PCR was the method, and the copy in TCRdb shows in-frame clones only, minus some. The table includes approximately 140,000 clones, 90% to 95% detected once. This clone was seen once. The antigen is not known. Sequencing used peripheral blood, obtained on day 0 of AZD1222 vaccination. The receptor's source is an adult in good health. The rearrangement links TRBV28 to TRBJ2-5; no definite D call. The CDR3 reads CASSLQARETQYF. For the CDR3, the DNA is TGTGCCAGCAGTTTACAGGCTCGAGAGACCCAGTACTTC.